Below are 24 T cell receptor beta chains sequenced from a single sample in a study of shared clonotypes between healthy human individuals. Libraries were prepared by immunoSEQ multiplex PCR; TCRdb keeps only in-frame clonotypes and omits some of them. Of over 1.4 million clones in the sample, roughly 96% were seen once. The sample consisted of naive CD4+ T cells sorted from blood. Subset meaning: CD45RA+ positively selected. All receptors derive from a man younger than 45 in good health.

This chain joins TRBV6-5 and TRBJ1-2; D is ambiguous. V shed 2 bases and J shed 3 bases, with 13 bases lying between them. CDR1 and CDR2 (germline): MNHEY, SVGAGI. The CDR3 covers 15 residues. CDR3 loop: CASSYGISADYGYTF. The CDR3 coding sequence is TGTGCCAGCAGTTACGGTATCTCAGCGGACTATGGCTACACCTTC.

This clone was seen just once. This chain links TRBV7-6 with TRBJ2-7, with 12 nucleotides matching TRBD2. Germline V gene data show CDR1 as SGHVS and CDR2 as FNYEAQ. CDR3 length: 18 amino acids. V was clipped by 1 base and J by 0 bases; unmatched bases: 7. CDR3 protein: CASSLGLAGVSSSYEQYF. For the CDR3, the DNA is TGTGCCAGCAGCTTAGGACTAGCGGGAGTCTCCAGCTCCTACGAGCAGTACTTC.

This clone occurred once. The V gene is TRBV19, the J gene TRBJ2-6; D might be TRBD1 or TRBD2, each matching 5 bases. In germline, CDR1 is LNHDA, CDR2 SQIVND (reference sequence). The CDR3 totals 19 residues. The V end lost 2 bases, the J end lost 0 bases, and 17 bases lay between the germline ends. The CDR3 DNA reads TGTGCCAGTAGTATATACCCGGGACGGATGAGCTCTGGGGCCAACGTCCTGACTTTC. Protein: CASSIYPGRMSSGANVLTF.

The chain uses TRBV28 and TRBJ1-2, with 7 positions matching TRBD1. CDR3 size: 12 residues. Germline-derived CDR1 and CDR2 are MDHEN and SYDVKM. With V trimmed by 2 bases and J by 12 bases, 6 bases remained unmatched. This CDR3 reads CASSLGTDGHTF. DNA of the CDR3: TGTGCCAGCAGTTTAGGGACAGACGGGCACACCTTC.

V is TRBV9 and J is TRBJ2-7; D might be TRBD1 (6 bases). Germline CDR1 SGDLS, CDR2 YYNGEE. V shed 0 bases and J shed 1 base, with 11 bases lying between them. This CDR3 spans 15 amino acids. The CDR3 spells CASSVDPDRSYEQYF. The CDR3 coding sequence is TGTGCCAGCAGCGTAGACCCGGACAGATCCTACGAGCAGTACTTC.

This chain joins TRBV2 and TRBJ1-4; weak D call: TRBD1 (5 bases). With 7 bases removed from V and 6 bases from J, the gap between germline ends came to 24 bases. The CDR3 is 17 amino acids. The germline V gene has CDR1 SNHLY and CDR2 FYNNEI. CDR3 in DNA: TGTGCCAGCACTCGGTTCAGGGTGGTTCGGCGGGATGAAAAACTGTTTTTT. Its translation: CASTRFRVVRRDEKLFF.

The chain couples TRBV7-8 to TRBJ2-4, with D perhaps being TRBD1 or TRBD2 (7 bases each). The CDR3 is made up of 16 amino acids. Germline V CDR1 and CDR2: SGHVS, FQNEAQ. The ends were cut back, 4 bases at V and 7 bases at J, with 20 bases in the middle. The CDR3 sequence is CASSSVRGQGGNIQYF. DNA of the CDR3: TGTGCCAGCAGCTCCGTTCGAGGGCAGGGGGGGAACATTCAGTACTTC. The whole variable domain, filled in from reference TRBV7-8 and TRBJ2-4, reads GAGVSQSPRYKVAKRGQDVALRCDPISGHVSLFWYQQALGQGPEFLTYFQNEAQLDKSGLPSDRFFAERPEGSVSTLKIQRTQQEDSAVYLCASSSVRGQGGNIQYFGAGTRLSVL.

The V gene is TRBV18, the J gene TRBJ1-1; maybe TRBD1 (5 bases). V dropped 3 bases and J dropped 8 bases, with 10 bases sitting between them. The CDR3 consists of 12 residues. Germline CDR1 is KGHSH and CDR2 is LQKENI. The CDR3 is CASSPGTDEAFF. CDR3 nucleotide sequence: TGTGCCAGCTCACCTGGGACGGACGAAGCTTTCTTT.

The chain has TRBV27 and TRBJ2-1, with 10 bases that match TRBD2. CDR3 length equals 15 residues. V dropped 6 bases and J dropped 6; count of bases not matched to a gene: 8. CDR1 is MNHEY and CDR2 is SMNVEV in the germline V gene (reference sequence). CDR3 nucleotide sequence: TGTGCCAGCAGCCCCCGGGGACTAGCGCCCAATGAGCAGTTCTTC. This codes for CASSPRGLAPNEQFF.

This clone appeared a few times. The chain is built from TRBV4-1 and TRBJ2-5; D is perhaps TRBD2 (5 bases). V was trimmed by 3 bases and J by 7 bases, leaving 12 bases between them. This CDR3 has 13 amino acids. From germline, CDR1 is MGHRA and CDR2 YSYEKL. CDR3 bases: TGCGCCAGCAGCCATCGAGCTGCGGGGACCCAGTACTTC. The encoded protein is CASSHRAAGTQYF.

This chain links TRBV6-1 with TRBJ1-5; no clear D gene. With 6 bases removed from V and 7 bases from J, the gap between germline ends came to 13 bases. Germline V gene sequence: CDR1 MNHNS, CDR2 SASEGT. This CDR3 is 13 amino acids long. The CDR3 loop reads CASRRDAGQPQHF. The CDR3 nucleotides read TGTGCCAGCAGGAGGGATGCGGGGCAGCCCCAGCATTTT.

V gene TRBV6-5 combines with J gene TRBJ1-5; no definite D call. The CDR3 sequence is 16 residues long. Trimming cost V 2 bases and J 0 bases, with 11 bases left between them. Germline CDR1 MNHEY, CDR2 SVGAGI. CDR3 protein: CASSYPTDYSNQPQHF. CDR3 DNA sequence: TGTGCCAGCAGTTACCCAACAGACTATAGCAATCAGCCCCAGCATTTT.

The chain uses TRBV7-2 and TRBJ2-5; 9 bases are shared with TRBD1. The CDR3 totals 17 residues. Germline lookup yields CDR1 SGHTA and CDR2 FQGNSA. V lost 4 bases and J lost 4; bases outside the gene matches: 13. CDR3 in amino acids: CASSYRGSDRGSETQYF. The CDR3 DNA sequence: TGTGCCAGCAGCTACAGGGGGTCGGACAGGGGCTCAGAGACCCAGTACTTC.

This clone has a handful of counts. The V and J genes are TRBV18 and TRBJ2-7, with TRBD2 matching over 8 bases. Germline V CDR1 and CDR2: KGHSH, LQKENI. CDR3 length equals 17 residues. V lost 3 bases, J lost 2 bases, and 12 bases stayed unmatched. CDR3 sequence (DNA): TGTGCCAGCTCACCCACGCCGGGGGGGTACCAGGCCTACGAGCAGTACTTC. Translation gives CASSPTPGGYQAYEQYF.

CDR3 sequence reads: CASRGRGDTEAFF. The CDR3 DNA is TGCGCCAGCAGGGGGCGGGGGGACACTGAAGCTTTCTTT. The chain is built from TRBV10-1 and TRBJ1-1; D might be TRBD1 (5 bases). Germline V gene data show CDR1 as WNHNN and CDR2 as SYGVQD (reference sequence). Trimming cost V 6 bases and J 3 bases, with 11 bases left between them. The CDR3 consists of 13 residues.

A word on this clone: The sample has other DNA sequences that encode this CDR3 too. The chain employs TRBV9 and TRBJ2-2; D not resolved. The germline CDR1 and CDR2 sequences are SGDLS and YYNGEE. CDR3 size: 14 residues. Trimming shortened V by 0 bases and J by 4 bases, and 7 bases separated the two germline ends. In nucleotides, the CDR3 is TGTGCCAGCAGCGTAGTGAGTGGCACCGGGGAGCTGTTTTTT. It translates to CASSVVSGTGELFF.

CDR3 sequence (DNA): TGTGCCAGCAGTGAAGATTGGTTGGCAGGGAGGAGGGGCTACACCTTC. Protein product: CASSEDWLAGRRGYTF. This chain joins TRBV6-1 and TRBJ1-2; weak D call: TRBD1 (5 bases). The V gene's germline CDR1 is MNHNS and CDR2 SASEGT. The CDR3 sequence is 16 residues long. Deletions cut 1 base from V and 8 bases from J, with 20 bases between.

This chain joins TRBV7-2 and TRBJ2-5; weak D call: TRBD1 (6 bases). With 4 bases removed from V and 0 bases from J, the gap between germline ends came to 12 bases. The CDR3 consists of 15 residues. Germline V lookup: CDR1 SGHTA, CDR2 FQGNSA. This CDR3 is CASSYGTPYQETQYF. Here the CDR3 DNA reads TGTGCCAGCAGCTACGGGACACCGTACCAAGAGACCCAGTACTTC.

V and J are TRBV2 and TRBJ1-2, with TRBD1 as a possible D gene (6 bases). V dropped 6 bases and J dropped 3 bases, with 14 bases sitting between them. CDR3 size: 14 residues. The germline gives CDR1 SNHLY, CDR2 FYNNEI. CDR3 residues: CASRGENRDYGYTF. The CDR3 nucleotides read TGTGCCAGCAGAGGGGAAAACAGGGACTATGGCTACACCTTC.

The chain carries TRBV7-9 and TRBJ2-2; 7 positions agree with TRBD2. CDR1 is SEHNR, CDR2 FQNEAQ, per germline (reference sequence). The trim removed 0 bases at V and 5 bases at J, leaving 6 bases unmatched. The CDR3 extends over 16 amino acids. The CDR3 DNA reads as TGTGCCAGCAGCTTAGCGGGAGGGCCTGGTACCGGGGAGCTGTTTTTT. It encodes CASSLAGGPGTGELFF.

CDR3: CASSQAIQGWVGTGELFF. DNA for the CDR3: TGCGCCAGCAGCCAAGCTATACAGGGGTGGGTGGGTACCGGGGAGCTGTTTTTT. The chain is built from TRBV4-1 and TRBJ2-2; 7 nucleotides align to TRBD1. The V gene's germline CDR1 is MGHRA and CDR2 YSYEKL. V shed 1 base and J 5 bases; nucleotides not matched to a gene: 13. This CDR3 spans 18 amino acids.

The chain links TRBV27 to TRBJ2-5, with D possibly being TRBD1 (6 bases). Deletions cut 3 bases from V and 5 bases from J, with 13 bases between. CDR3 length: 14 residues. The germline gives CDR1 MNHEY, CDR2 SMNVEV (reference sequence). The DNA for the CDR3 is TGTGCCAGCAGTTTTCATGGGACATGGGAGACCCAGTACTTC. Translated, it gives CASSFHGTWETQYF.

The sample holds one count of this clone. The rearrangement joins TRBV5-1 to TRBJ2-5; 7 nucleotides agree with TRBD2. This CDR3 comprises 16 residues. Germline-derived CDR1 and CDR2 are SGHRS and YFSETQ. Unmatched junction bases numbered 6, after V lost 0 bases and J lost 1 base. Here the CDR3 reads CASSLASSGVQETQYF. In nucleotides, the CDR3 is TGCGCCAGCAGCTTGGCCTCGAGCGGGGTCCAAGAGACCCAGTACTTC.

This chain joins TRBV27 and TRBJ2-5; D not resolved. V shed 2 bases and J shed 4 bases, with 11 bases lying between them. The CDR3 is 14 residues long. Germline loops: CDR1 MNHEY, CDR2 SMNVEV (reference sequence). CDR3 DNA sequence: TGTGCCAGCAGTTTAGCCTCATGGGGAGAGACCCAGTACTTC. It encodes CASSLASWGETQYF.